This TCR beta chain was observed in a study of T-cell memory formation after mild COVID-19. About the research overall: The two donors had largely donor-specific TCR clusters.

MiXCR, applied by TCRdb to the 5' RACE reads, yields one record per CDR3 protein. The table shows 200,000 to 250,000 distinct CDR3 sequences, with roughly 10% occurring only once. Study-wide results and caveats: Day 15 to 85 contracting clones showed balanced CD4/CD8; later expanders leaned CD4+.

CDR3 size: 14 residues. In germline, CDR1 is SGHRS, CDR2 YFSETQ. Trimming took 4 bases from V and 6 from J; bases not matched to a gene: 6. For this clonotype: What it binds is not known.

Sample: PBMCs or a T cell subset sorted from them (not recorded which). This TCR was recovered from a young man who had mild COVID-19 (a few samples of this study predate the infection). Cell type and time point are not known. The chain links TRBV5-1 to TRBJ1-4; TRBD1 matches 7 bases. The CDR3 is CASSSRQGDEKLFF. Here the CDR3 DNA reads TGCGCCAGCAGCAGCAGACAGGGCGATGAAAAACTGTTTTTT.